These T cell receptor beta chains were read from a single sample in a study of blood T cell repertoires in COVID-19. Produced via immunoSEQ multiplex PCR; TCRdb's table is partial and in-frame only. The table has some 250,000 clones, about four fifths seen once. Material for sequencing was peripheral blood. These receptor sequences come from a woman younger than 30 with acute or convalescent COVID-19. CDR3s include the opening cysteine and the closing phenylalanine or tryptophan.

cdr3_aa: CASSRLAPPYNEQFF
v_call: TRBV2

cdr3_aa: CASSLGDRTSPLHF
v_call: TRBV5-1

cdr3_aa: CASMRTGGNTEAFF
v_call: TRBV7-9

cdr3_aa: CAIRQGQGQETQYF
v_call: TRBV10-3

cdr3_aa: CASSGHRGRVSPLHF
v_call: TRBV7-2

cdr3_aa: CASSIQLAGAGETQYF
v_call: TRBV7-2

cdr3_aa: CACPPRASNYGYTF
v_call: TRBV30

cdr3_aa: CASSLKWQTYEQYF
v_call: TRBV7-2

cdr3_aa: CASSSPTVSGANVLTF
v_call: TRBV11-2

cdr3_aa: CASKIVGNTEAFF
v_call: TRBV6-5

cdr3_aa: CASSQDYGSTNEKLFF
v_call: TRBV3-1/TRBV3-2

cdr3_aa: CASSPGTDTQYF
v_call: TRBV11-1

cdr3_aa: CASSLSGRVFTDTQYF
v_call: TRBV7-2

cdr3_aa: CASSPGTGSVQPQHF
v_call: TRBV4-3

cdr3_aa: CAWSPRTSGKGVEQYF
v_call: TRBV30

cdr3_aa: CATSPSNTGELFF
v_call: TRBV24-1

cdr3_aa: CATSPGDRTTEAFF
v_call: TRBV24-1

cdr3_aa: CASSLLGDTEAFF
v_call: TRBV5-5

cdr3_aa: CASSLQAANTGELFF
v_call: TRBV28

cdr3_aa: CASSTRRGTDTQYF
v_call: TRBV25-1

cdr3_aa: CAWSTGPLNEKLFF
v_call: TRBV30

cdr3_aa: CATRKPGQGVDTQYF
v_call: TRBV15

cdr3_aa: CAIMSASGTGWNEQFF
v_call: TRBV10-3

cdr3_aa: CASSPPTGRIGYTF
v_call: TRBV28